Included here is one T cell receptor beta chain sequence, with context. Its cognate antigen is unknown. A multiplex PCR was run with 60 Vbeta primers and 13 Jbeta primers. Clones were sequenced by immunoSEQ multiplex PCR, and TCRdb holds only the in-frame ones, with some missing. The data show roughly 100,000 clones, approximately 14% seen once. This record comes from a study of cytomegalovirus exposure and HLA in healthy donors. Study context: Ancestry clustering placed around 81% of several hundred genotyped donors in the Caucasian-associated cluster.

The length of the CDR3 is 15 residues. Per the germline V gene, CDR1 is MGHRA and CDR2 is YSYEKL. Trimming at V came to 3 bases and at J to 2 bases, leaving 5 bases not matched to a gene. Study outcomes and limitations: Some segments of the V type, notably TRBV6-2 and TRBV6-3, were excluded as indistinguishable. Reportedly, diagnosis of cytomegalovirus status by the classifier showed high specificity and sensitivity. A later analysis reported that several of the most significant clusters appeared to be linked to common viral pathogens, among them Epstein-Barr virus.

Material: PBMCs. This receptor was taken from a female donor in good health and CMV-seronegative. The chain joins TRBV4-1 to TRBJ2-7; TRBD2 aligns across 9 bases. The CDR3, as DNA: TGCGCCAGCAGCCATAGCGGGAGTGGGGCCTACGAGCAGTACTTC. Translating gives CASSHSGSGAYEQYF.